This paragraph reports one T cell receptor (beta chain). Trimming stripped 7 bases from V and 6 bases from J, with 16 bases between. The germline CDR1 and CDR2 sequences are ENHRY and SYGVKD. CDR3 length: 14 amino acids. The data were taken from a study of patients and donors after allogeneic stem cell transplantation. TCRdb reprocessed the RT-PCR reads via MiXCR and lists one record per CDR3 protein. The sample includes fewer than 5,000 distinct CDR3 sequences, 16% seen only once; the top ten take 65% to 80%. The sample comprised blood, either unsorted or a sorted T cell fraction (not recorded which). This sequence originates from a human donor who was either an allogeneic HSCT recipient or a stem cell or donor lymphocyte infusion donor (not recorded which). It is not recorded whose cells these are; they may come from a transplant donor. V is TRBV10-3 and J is TRBJ1-5; weak D call: TRBD1 (5 bases). The chain's CDR3 is CAITPQGRAQPQHF. The CDR3 nucleotides are TGTGCCATCACCCCTCAGGGCAGGGCTCAGCCCCAGCATTTT.